These T cell receptor beta chains were read from a single sample in a study of T cell responses to AZD1222 COVID-19 vaccine. Produced via immunoSEQ multiplex PCR; TCRdb's table is partial and in-frame only. The sample consists of 110,000 to 150,000 clones, roughly 93% of them appearing once. The material sequenced was peripheral blood, taken on day 0 of AZD1222 vaccination. The source is an adult in good health. Each CDR3 is given with its conserved first and last residue. The D gene is left open where the match is weak. The size entry is marked missing in some rows and otherwise reads once, few, many or a size class.

D gene,clone size,V gene,J gene,CDR3 length,CDR3 DNA,CDR3 protein
NA,NA,TRBV5-1,TRBJ1-3,17,TGCGCCAGCAGCTTGGACATTGGGGCGGACTCTGGAAACACCATATATTTT,CASSLDIGADSGNTIYF
NA,NA,TRBV5-1,TRBJ1-3,14,TGCGCCAGCAGCTTGGCGGGGTACGGAAACACCATATATTTT,CASSLAGYGNTIYF
NA,NA,TRBV18,TRBJ1-3,14,TGTGCCAGCTCCTACATGCACTCTGGAAACACCATATATTTT,CASSYMHSGNTIYF
NA,NA,TRBV5-4,TRBJ2-1,13,TGTGCCAGCAGCTTGGGGCTAGCCGGCGAGCAGTTCTTC,CASSLGLAGEQFF
TRBD2,NA,TRBV5-4,TRBJ2-5,16,TGTGCCAGCAGCCCGCAGAGGGTAGCGGGACGGGAGACCCAGTACTTC,CASSPQRVAGRETQYF
NA,NA,TRBV5-1,TRBJ1-6,17,TGCGCCAGCAGCTTGAGTCGTGGGAGCTCCTATAATTCACCCCTCCACTTT,CASSLSRGSSYNSPLHF
NA,once,TRBV6-5,TRBJ1-3,15,TGTGCCAGCAGAGGGAGGGGGTCCTCTGGAAACACCATATATTTT,CASRGRGSSGNTIYF
NA,NA,TRBV18,TRBJ1-5,15,TGTGCCAGCTCACCACGGGGGCCTGGCAATCAGCCCCAGCATTTT,CASSPRGPGNQPQHF
NA,NA,TRBV29-1,TRBJ1-2,12,TGCAGCGTGGCCGCAGGGGAGTCGGGCTACACCTTC,CSVAAGESGYTF
NA,NA,TRBV12-3/TRBV12-4,TRBJ2-2,13,TGTGCCAGCAGTTTTGGCGGGCCCGGGGAGCTGTTTTTT,CASSFGGPGELFF
NA,NA,TRBV5-1,TRBJ1-1,15,TGCGCCAGCAGCAGGGACGGGACCATGAACACTGAAGCTTTCTTT,CASSRDGTMNTEAFF
TRBD2,NA,TRBV4-1,TRBJ2-1,16,TGCGCCAGCAGCCAAGGAAGCGGGAGAGGCTACAATGAGCAGTTCTTC,CASSQGSGRGYNEQFF
TRBD1,NA,TRBV7-2,TRBJ2-3,14,TGTGCCAGCAGCCCCGACAGGGGCACAGATACGCAGTATTTT,CASSPDRGTDTQYF
NA,NA,TRBV28,TRBJ1-1,12,TGTGCCAGCAGTTCGACAGCAATTGAAGCTTTCTTT,CASSSTAIEAFF
NA,once,TRBV5-1,TRBJ1-1,14,TGCGCCAGCAGCTTGGAGTATCAGGGAGCTGAAGCTTTCTTT,CASSLEYQGAEAFF
TRBD2,NA,TRBV11-2,TRBJ2-3,15,TGTGCCAGCAGCACTGGACTAGCGGGAGGATATACGCAGTATTTT,CASSTGLAGGYTQYF
NA,NA,TRBV12-3/TRBV12-4,TRBJ2-5,13,TGTGCCAGCAGTTCCCCCGGGGAAGAGACCCAGTACTTC,CASSSPGEETQYF
NA,NA,TRBV6-5,TRBJ1-2,12,TGTGCCAGCAGTTACTCGAATGGGGGCTACACCTTC,CASSYSNGGYTF
TRBD2,NA,TRBV7-8,TRBJ2-1,14,TGTGCCAGCAGCCCTAGCGGGCCTTACAATGAGCAGTTCTTC,CASSPSGPYNEQFF
TRBD2,once,TRBV5-1,TRBJ2-1,15,TGCGCCAGCAGCTTTAGCGGGAGTCTCTACAATGAGCAGTTCTTC,CASSFSGSLYNEQFF
TRBD2,NA,TRBV3-1/TRBV3-2,TRBJ2-1,21,TGTGCCAGCAGCCTCCTAAGGGCGGGACTAGCGGGACCGAATCCCGCCAATGAGCAGTTCTTC,CASSLLRAGLAGPNPANEQFF
TRBD2,NA,TRBV2,TRBJ2-5,15,TGTGCCAGCAGGCTACTAGCGGGAGCTGCGGAGACCCAGTACTTC,CASRLLAGAAETQYF
NA,NA,TRBV18,TRBJ2-7,14,TGTGCCAGCTCACCAGGGAGATACTCCTACGAGCAGTACTTC,CASSPGRYSYEQYF
NA,NA,TRBV5-1,TRBJ2-5,14,TGCGCCAGCAGCTTCGGACAGTTACAAGAGACCCAGTACTTC,CASSFGQLQETQYF
NA,NA,TRBV5-1,TRBJ2-3,15,TGCGCCAGCAGCTTGCTCGCAGCCGGTTCAGATACGCAGTATTTT,CASSLLAAGSDTQYF
NA,NA,TRBV29-1,TRBJ2-1,11,TGCAGCGTCATGGACCTGACCGAGCAGTTCTTC,CSVMDLTEQFF
NA,NA,TRBV16,TRBJ1-1,13,TGTGCCAGCAGCGGATTTCTGGGGACTGAAGCTTTCTTT,CASSGFLGTEAFF
NA,NA,TRBV19,TRBJ1-6,14,TGTGCCAGTAGTACGGACAGATCCGATTCACCCCTCCACTTT,CASSTDRSDSPLHF